These 12 T cell receptor beta chains share one sample of origin, sequenced in a study of radiation and T cells in renal cell carcinoma. The assay was immunoSEQ multiplex PCR, and TCRdb's table has in-frame clones only and misses some. This repertoire shows some 120,000 clones, 88% found once; its top ten account for about 5%. This sample's time point: blood 2 weeks post-SBRT. The treatment was: 15 Gy SBRT to primary tumor, nephrectomy 4 weeks later. The specimen was blood, collected from a patient whose treatment included radiotherapy and nephrectomy. These receptors were collected from a woman in her 70s with renal cell carcinoma.

The chain recombines TRBV7-9 with TRBJ2-1; weak D call: TRBD2 (6 bases). The CDR3 totals 15 residues. CDR1 SEHNR and CDR2 FQNEAQ come from the germline V gene (reference sequence). V lost 7 bases and J 0 bases, leaving 13 bases between the germline ends. The CDR3 spells CASTLRESSYNEQFF. CDR3 coding DNA: TGTGCCAGCACTCTCCGGGAGAGCTCCTACAATGAGCAGTTCTTC.

This clone was seen once. The rearrangement joins TRBV7-2 to TRBJ1-1; D gene unclear. Germline CDR1 and CDR2: SGHTA and FQGNSA. CDR3 length: 12 residues. Trimming left V 3 bases short and J 1 base short, with 3 bases between. The CDR3: CASSFPNTEAFF. Here the CDR3 DNA reads TGTGCCAGCAGCTTTCCGAACACTGAAGCTTTCTTT.

This clone was observed a single time. The chain joins TRBV6-5 to TRBJ2-5; TRBD2 matches at 9 bases. CDR1 is MNHEY, CDR2 SVGAGI, per germline. The CDR3 totals 16 residues. V trimming: 2 bases; J trimming: 5 bases; junction bases outside the gene matches: 9. The CDR3 region is CASSYLASGAWETQYF. In DNA form, the CDR3 reads TGTGCCAGCAGTTACCTGGCTAGCGGGGCCTGGGAGACCCAGTACTTC.

This clone was detected once. The CDR3, as DNA: TGCGCCAGCAGCCAAGATCCCGGACTATACGAGCAGTACTTC. Protein sequence: CASSQDPGLYEQYF. The gene calls are TRBV4-1 and TRBJ2-7; weak D call: TRBD2 (6 bases). Germline assignment: CDR1 MGHRA and CDR2 YSYEKL. Trimming stripped 0 bases from V and 4 bases from J, with 10 bases between. CDR3 length equals 14 residues.

The gene calls are TRBV5-1 and TRBJ1-2, with a weak D call TRBD1 (5 bases). The length of the CDR3 is 14 residues. Germline values: CDR1 SGHRS, CDR2 YFSETQ. Between the trimmed V and J ends, which lost 0 bases and 6 bases, there was a span of 12 bases. The DNA for the CDR3 is TGCGCCAGCAGCTTGGAGGCGACAGTCGATGGCTACACCTTC. Its protein is CASSLEATVDGYTF.

The chain has TRBV6-6 and TRBJ2-2; D is uncertain. V gave up 0 bases and J gave up 6 bases, with 2 bases separating them. Germline V gene sequence: CDR1 MNHNY, CDR2 SVGAGI (reference sequence). This CDR3 region has 12 residues. For the CDR3, the DNA is TGTGCCAGCAGTTACTCCCCCGGGGAGCTGTTTTTT. Its protein product is CASSYSPGELFF.

CDR3 DNA sequence: TGTGCCAGCAGCCCCCGGCTTGAGGGGGCTTCACCCCTCCACTTT. The encoded protein is CASSPRLEGASPLHF. The chain links TRBV7-2 to TRBJ1-6, with 7 positions matching TRBD1. The CDR3 runs 15 residues. Germline V gene lookup returns CDR1 SGHTA and CDR2 FQGNSA. The V gene end was trimmed by 5 bases and the J gene end by 9 bases; junction bases not matched to a gene: 10.

This chain joins TRBV11-3 and TRBJ2-1; D possibly uses TRBD1 or TRBD2 (6 bases each). The V and J ends lost 5 bases and 6 bases respectively, with 14 bases between them. Germline V gene lookup returns CDR1 SGHNT and CDR2 YENEEA. The length of the CDR3 is 14 residues. CDR3 in DNA: TGTGCCAGCAGCCCGGGGGCCCCAGGCAATGAGCAGTTCTTC. This sequence encodes CASSPGAPGNEQFF.

The V call is TRBV30, the J call TRBJ1-6, with D possibly TRBD1 on 6 matching bases. Germline CDR1 GTSNPN, CDR2 SVGIG (reference sequence). This CDR3 region has 16 residues. The V gene lost 2 bases and the J gene lost 0 bases, with 11 bases spanning the gap. The CDR3 here is CAWSHPRGSYNSPLHF. The CDR3 DNA reads as TGTGCCTGGAGTCATCCCAGGGGCTCCTATAATTCACCCCTCCACTTT.

The chain joins TRBV28 to TRBJ2-2, with D unclear. Trimming cost V 3 bases and J 1 base, with 3 bases left between them. Germline V gene data show CDR1 as MDHEN and CDR2 as SYDVKM. The CDR3 contains 13 residues. The CDR3, as DNA: TGTGCCAGCAGTTTGTTGAACACCGGGGAGCTGTTTTTT. Protein sequence: CASSLLNTGELFF.

The genes are TRBV6-6 and TRBJ1-1; D gene uncertain. This CDR3 contains 13 residues. Trimming left V 5 bases short and J 7 bases short, with 14 bases between. Germline V gene lookup returns CDR1 MNHNY and CDR2 SVGAGI (reference sequence). CDR3 in amino acids: CASSKRETIEAFF. The CDR3 region has the DNA TGTGCCAGCAGTAAGCGGGAGACTATTGAAGCTTTCTTT.

This rearrangement joins TRBV19 to TRBJ2-2, with a possible D match to TRBD1 (5 bases). Germline CDR1 LNHDA, CDR2 SQIVND (reference sequence). The CDR3 spans 14 residues. Trimming stripped 6 bases from V and 1 base from J, with 9 bases between. This CDR3 reads CASRAGQNTGELFF. The DNA for the CDR3 is TGTGCCAGTAGGGCCGGACAGAACACCGGGGAGCTGTTTTTT. Combining the CDR3 with reference TRBV19 and TRBJ2-2 gives the whole variable domain DGGITQSPKYLFRKEGQNVTLSCEQNLNHDAMYWYRQDPGQGLRLIYYSQIVNDFQKGDIAEGYSVSREKKESFPLTVTSAQKNPTAFYLCASRAGQNTGELFFGEGSRLTVL.